This T cell receptor (beta chain) derives from a study of T cell responses to AZD1222 COVID-19 vaccine (dated by TCRdb to 2020 to 2023). About the investigation overall: AZD1222 recipients with second doses at about 4 weeks or about 12 weeks were pooled, because spike-specific TCR depth and breadth did not differ between schedules. A total of 233 trial participants underwent TCR sequencing, of whom more than 200 had received two doses of AZD1222 and around 25 had received two doses of the MenACWY control vaccine. Trial participants were enrolled by age into 18-55, 56-69 and 70-plus year subgroups, with around 150, 28 and 57 TCR-sequenced participants respectively. Points the paper makes about the study in general: Because no samples from the day 14 peak response were available, repertoires could be characterized only after the peak T cell response. Participants were mostly white British and included more females than males, and it was suggested by the authors that clonal diversity may have been underestimated. After two AZD1222 doses, spike-specific TCR breadth and depth were significantly higher than at day 0 and than in MenACWY recipients. The whole spike protein was spanned by vaccine-associated CD4 TCRs, and dominant responses were seen in regions 160-218 and 743-854. Conclusions about previously exposed vaccinees were limited because only six or seven AZD1222 recipients were SARS-CoV-2 seropositive at baseline. Reportedly, close to half of the unique spike-specific TCRs recognized epitopes lying outside the regions that are mutated in the B.1.351 and B.1.1.7 variants. In the small 56-69-year group, the increase in depth fell short of significance, most likely because of low power.

The CDR3 regions of human TCRbeta chains were analyzed by immunosequencing. The study's processing was this. TCRs in the repertoires were compared against a reference library of SARS-CoV-2-specific TCRs that had been generated with the MIRA antigen-specificity platform. Breadth was defined as the fraction of unique TCRs that were SARS-CoV-2-associated, and depth was defined as the fraction of total T cells that were SARS-CoV-2-associated. Each spike-specific TCR was assigned to its reactive spike region and to a CD4 or CD8 class using the MIRA data. Log10-transformed breadth and depth values were compared by one-way ANOVA with Sidak's multiple comparisons tests. TCRdb carries this immuneACCESS record with in-frame sequences only. Its versions omit some clonotypes, under half of them owing to an unresolved V gene in the studies checked, with the rest unexplained. That table furnishes V, J and clone size, whereas the DNA furnished D and trimming. This sample gives 80,000 to 100,000 clones in total; 70% to 90% of them show up just once. Of the sample, roughly 6% falls within the top ten clones.

CDR1 MNHNS and CDR2 SASEGT are derived from the germline V gene. From its cysteine to its phenylalanine, the CDR3 spans 15 amino acids. Only CDR3 DNA remains: 45 bases, in frame from the first base. Trimming costs V 2 bases and J 6 bases, and their ends lie 16 bases apart. Comments on this clone: Its cognate antigen has yet to be identified. No quality values exist for individual bases; no much larger clone is one base distant.

The label giving this sample's time point can be read as: baseline before first vaccination. Vaccinee samples came from UK trials COV001 and COV002, including a single-blind randomized controlled phase 2/3 trial of AZD1222 (ChAdOx1 nCoV-19) in healthy adults. For TCRbeta chain sequencing, PBMC samples from trial participants were taken at day 0 and at day 28 after the second dose. The rearrangement joined TRBV6-1 to TRBJ1-1; TRBD1 is a possible D gene, resting on 6 matching bases. The source material was peripheral blood, sampled on day 0 of AZD1222 vaccination. The TCR comes from an adult in good health. The DNA reads as follows: TGTGCCAGCAGTGAACTAAGGTCGGGGGGCGCTGAAGCTTTCTTT. Its translation is CASSELRSGGAEAFF.